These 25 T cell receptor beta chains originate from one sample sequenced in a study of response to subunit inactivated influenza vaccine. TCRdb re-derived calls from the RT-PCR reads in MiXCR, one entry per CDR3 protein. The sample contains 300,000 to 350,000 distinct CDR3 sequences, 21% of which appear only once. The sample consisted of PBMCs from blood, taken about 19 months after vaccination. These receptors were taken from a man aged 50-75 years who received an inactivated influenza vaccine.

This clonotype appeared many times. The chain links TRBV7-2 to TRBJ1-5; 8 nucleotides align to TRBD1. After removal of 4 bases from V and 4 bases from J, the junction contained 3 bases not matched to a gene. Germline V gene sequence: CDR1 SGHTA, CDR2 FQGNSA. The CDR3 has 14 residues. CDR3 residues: CASSSGQANQPQHF. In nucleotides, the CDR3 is TGTGCCAGCAGCTCGGGACAGGCGAATCAGCCCCAGCATTTT.

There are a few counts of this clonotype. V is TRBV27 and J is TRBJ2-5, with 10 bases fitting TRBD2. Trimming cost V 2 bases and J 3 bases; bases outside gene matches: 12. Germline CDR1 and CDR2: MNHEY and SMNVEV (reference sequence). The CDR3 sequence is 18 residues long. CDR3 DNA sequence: TGTGCCAGCAGTTTACTAAAAGAGCGGGAGGGCTACAAAGAGACCCAGTACTTC. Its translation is CASSLLKEREGYKETQYF.

This CDR3 is CASSLAGPPQDGYTF. The CDR3 DNA follows: TGCGCCAGCAGCTTGGCCGGACCCCCTCAGGATGGCTACACCTTC. The rearrangement joins TRBV5-1 to TRBJ1-2; D is undetermined. Trimming took 0 bases from V and 6 from J, leaving 15 bases between them. The CDR3 is 15 residues long. In germline, CDR1 is SGHRS, CDR2 YFSETQ. Combining the CDR3 with reference TRBV5-1 and TRBJ1-2 gives the whole variable domain KAGVTQTPRYLIKTRGQQVTLSCSPISGHRSVSWYQQTPGQGLQFLFEYFSETQRNKGNFPGRFSGRQFSNSRSEMNVSTLELGDSALYLCASSLAGPPQDGYTFGSGTRLTVV.

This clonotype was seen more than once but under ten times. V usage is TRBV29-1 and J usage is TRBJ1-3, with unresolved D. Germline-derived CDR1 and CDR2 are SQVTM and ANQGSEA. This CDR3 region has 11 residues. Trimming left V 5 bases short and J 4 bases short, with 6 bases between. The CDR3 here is CSVLSGNTIYF. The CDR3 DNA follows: TGCAGCGTTTTAAGCGGAAACACCATATATTTT.

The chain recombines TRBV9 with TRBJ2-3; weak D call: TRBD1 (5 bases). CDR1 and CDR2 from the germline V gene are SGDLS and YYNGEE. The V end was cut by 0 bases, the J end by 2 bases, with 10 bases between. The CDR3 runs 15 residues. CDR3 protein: CASSVGGQNTDTQYF. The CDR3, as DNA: TGTGCCAGCAGCGTAGGGGGCCAGAACACAGATACGCAGTATTTT.

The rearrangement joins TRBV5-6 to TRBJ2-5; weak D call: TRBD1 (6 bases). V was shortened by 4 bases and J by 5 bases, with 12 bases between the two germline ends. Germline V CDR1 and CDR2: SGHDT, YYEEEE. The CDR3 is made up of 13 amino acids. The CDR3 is CASSRTGIETQYF. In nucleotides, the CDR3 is TGTGCCAGCAGCCGAACAGGGATCGAGACCCAGTACTTC.

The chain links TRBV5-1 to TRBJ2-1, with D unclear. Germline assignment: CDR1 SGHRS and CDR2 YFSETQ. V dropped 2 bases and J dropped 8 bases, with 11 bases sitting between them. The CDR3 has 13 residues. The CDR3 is CASSFAEVDEQFF. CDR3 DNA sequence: TGCGCCAGCAGCTTCGCAGAGGTGGATGAGCAGTTCTTC. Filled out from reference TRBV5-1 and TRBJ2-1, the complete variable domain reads KAGVTQTPRYLIKTRGQQVTLSCSPISGHRSVSWYQQTPGQGLQFLFEYFSETQRNKGNFPGRFSGRQFSNSRSEMNVSTLELGDSALYLCASSFAEVDEQFFGPGTRLTVL.

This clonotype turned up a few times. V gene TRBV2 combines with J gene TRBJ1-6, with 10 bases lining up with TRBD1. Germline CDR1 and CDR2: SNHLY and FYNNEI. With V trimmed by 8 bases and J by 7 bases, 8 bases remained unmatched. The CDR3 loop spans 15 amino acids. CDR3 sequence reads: CASFSDRGLNSPLHF. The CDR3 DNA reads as TGTGCCAGCTTCTCCGACAGGGGGCTAAATTCACCCCTCCACTTT.

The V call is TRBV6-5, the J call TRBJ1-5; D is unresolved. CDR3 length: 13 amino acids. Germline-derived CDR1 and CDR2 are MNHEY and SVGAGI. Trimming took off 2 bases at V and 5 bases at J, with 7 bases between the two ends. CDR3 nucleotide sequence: TGTGCCAGCAGTTACCGCAGGTATCAGCCCCAGCATTTT. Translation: CASSYRRYQPQHF.

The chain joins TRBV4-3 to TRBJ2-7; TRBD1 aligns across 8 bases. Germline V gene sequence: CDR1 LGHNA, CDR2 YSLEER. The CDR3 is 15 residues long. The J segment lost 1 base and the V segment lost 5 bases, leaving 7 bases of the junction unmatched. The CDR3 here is CASSERTGLSYEQYF. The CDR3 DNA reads TGCGCCAGCAGCGAAAGGACAGGGCTGTCCTACGAGCAGTACTTC.

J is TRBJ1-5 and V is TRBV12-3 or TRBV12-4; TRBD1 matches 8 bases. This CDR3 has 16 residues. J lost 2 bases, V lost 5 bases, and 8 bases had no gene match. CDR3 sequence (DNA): TGTGCCAGCAGTACAACGACAGGGGCAGGCAATCAGCCCCAGCATTTT. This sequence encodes CASSTTTGAGNQPQHF.

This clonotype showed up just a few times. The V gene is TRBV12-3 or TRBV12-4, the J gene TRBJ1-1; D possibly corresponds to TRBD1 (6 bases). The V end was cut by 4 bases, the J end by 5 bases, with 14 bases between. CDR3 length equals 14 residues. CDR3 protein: CASSSRGGGTEAFF. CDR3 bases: TGTGCCAGCAGTTCCCGGGGAGGGGGGACTGAAGCTTTCTTT.

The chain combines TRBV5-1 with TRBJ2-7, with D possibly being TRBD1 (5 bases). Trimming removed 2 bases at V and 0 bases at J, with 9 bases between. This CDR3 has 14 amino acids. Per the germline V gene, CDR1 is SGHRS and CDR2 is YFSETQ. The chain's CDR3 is CASSFDSFSYEQYF. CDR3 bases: TGCGCCAGCAGCTTTGACAGTTTCTCCTACGAGCAGTACTTC.

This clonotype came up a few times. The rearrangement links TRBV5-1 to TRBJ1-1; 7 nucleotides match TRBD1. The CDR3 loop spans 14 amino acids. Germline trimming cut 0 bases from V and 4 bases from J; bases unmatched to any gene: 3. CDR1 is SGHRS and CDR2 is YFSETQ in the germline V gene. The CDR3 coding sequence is TGCGCCAGCAGCTTGGGACAGGGTGTCACTGAAGCTTTCTTT. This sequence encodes CASSLGQGVTEAFF.

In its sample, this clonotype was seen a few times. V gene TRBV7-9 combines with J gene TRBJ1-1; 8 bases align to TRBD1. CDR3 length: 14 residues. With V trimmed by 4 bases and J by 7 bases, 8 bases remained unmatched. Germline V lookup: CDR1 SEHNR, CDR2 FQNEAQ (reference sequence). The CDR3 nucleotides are TGTGCCAGCAGCTCCCCCGACAGGGGTGGTGAAGCTTTCTTT. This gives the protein CASSSPDRGGEAFF.

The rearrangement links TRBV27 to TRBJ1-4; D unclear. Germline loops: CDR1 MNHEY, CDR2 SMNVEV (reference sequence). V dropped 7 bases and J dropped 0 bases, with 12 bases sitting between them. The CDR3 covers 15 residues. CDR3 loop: CASNPVGATNEKLFF. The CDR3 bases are TGTGCCAGCAACCCGGTCGGTGCAACTAATGAAAAACTGTTTTTT.

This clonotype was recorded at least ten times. CDR3 DNA sequence: TGCAGTGCTAGACCCGGGGGTGGAAAGACCCAGTACTTC. It translates to CSARPGGGKTQYF. The chain recombines TRBV20-1 with TRBJ2-5, with D possibly matching TRBD2 (6 bases). V lost 2 bases, J lost 6 bases, and 13 bases lay in between. CDR1 and CDR2 from the germline V gene are DFQATT and SNEGSKA (reference sequence). The length of the CDR3 is 13 residues.

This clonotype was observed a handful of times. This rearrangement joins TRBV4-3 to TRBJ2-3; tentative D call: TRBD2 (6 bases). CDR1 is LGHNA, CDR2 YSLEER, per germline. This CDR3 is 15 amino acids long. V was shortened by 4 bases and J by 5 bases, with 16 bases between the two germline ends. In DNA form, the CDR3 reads TGCGCCAGCAGCCTGGGGACTTCAGGCGGAGATACGCAGTATTTT. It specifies CASSLGTSGGDTQYF.

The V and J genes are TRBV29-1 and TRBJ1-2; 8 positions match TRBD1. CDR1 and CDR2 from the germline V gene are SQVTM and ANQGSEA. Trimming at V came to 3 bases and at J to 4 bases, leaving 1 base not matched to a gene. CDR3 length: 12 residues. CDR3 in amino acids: CSVEDRVYGYTF. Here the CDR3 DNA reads TGCAGCGTTGAGGACAGGGTCTATGGCTACACCTTC.

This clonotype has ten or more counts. The DNA of the CDR3 is TGTGCCAGCAGCTCGTACAGGGACGCGACTGAAGCTTTCTTT. This sequence encodes CASSSYRDATEAFF. The chain employs TRBV7-8 and TRBJ1-1, with D possibly TRBD1 on 6 matching bases. In germline, CDR1 is SGHVS, CDR2 FQNEAQ. Deletions cut 4 bases from V and 5 bases from J, with 14 bases between. The CDR3 consists of 14 residues.

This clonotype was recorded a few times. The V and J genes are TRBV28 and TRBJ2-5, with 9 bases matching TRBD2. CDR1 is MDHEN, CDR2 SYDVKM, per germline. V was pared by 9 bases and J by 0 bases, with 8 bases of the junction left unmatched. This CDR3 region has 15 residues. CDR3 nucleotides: TGTGCCAGACAACCTAGCGGGATGGACCAAGAGACCCAGTACTTC. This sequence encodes CARQPSGMDQETQYF.

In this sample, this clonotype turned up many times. CDR3: CASSLGQLAGGQGETQYF. CDR3 nucleotide sequence: TGCGCCAGCAGCTTGGGACAGCTAGCGGGAGGACAGGGAGAGACCCAGTACTTC. The rearrangement links TRBV5-1 to TRBJ2-5; TRBD2 matches 11 bases. The germline V gene encodes CDR1 SGHRS and CDR2 YFSETQ. The CDR3 is 18 residues long. Trimming at V came to 0 bases and at J to 4 bases, leaving 11 bases not matched to a gene.

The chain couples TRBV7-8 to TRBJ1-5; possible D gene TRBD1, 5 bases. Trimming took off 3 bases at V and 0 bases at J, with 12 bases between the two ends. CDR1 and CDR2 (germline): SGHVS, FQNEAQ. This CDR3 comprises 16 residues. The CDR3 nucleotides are TGTGCCAGCAGCTTGGTTTCAGGGAATAGCAATCAGCCCCAGCATTTT. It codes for CASSLVSGNSNQPQHF.

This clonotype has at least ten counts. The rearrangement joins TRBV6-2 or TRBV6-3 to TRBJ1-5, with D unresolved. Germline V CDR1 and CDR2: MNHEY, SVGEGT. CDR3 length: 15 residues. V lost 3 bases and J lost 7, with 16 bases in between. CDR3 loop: CASSYSFVGKQPQHF. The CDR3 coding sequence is TGTGCCAGCAGTTATTCCTTTGTGGGGAAACAGCCCCAGCATTTT.

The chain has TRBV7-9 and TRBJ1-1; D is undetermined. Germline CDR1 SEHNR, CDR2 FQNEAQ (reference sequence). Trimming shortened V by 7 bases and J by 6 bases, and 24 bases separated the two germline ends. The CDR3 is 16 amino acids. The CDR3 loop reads CASTYFSGQSVPEAFF. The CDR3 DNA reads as TGTGCCAGCACCTATTTCTCGGGCCAGTCCGTCCCTGAAGCTTTCTTT.